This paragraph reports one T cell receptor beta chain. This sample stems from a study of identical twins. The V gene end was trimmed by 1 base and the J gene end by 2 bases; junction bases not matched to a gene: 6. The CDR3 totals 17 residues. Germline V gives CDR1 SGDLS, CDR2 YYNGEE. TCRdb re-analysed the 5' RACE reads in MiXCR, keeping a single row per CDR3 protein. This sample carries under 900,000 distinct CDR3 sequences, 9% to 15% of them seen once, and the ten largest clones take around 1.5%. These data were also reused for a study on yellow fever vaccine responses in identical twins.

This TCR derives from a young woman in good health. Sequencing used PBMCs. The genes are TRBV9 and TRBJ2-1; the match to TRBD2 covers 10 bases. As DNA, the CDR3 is TGTGCCAGCAGCGTAATTAGTAGCGGGGGGACCTACAATGAGCAGTTCTTC. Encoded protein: CASSVISSGGTYNEQFF.